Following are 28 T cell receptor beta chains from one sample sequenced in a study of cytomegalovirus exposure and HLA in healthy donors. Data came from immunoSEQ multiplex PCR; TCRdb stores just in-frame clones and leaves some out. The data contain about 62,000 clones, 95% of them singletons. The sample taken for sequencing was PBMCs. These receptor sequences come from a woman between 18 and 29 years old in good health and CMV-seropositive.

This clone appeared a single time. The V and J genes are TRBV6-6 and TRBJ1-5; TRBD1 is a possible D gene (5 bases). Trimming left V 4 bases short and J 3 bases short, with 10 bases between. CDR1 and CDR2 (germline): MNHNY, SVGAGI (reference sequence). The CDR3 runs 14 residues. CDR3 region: CASSWEGNNQPQHF. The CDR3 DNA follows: TGTGCCAGCAGTTGGGAGGGGAACAATCAGCCCCAGCATTTT.

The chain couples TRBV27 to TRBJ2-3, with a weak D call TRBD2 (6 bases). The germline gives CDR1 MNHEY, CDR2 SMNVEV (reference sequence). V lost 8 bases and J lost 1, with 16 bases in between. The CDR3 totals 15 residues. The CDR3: CASSSLASGTDTQYF. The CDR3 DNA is TGTGCCAGCTCCTCACTAGCTTCGGGCACAGATACGCAGTATTTT.

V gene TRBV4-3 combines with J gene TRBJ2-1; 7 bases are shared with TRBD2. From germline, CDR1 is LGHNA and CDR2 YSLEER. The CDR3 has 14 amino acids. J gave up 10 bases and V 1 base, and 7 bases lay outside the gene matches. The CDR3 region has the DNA TGCGCCAGCAGCCAAGGGGAGGGGCTGAGGGAGCAGTTCTTC. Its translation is CASSQGEGLREQFF.

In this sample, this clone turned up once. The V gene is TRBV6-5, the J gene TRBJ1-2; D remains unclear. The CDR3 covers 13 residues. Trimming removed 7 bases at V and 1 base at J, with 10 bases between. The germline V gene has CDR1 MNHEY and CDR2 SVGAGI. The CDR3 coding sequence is TGTGCCAGCACCGAAGGAGATAACTATGGCTACACCTTC. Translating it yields CASTEGDNYGYTF.

The CDR3 DNA sequence: TGTGCCAGCAGTGAACGACTAGCGGGGGGGCCAGGACGCGAGCAGTACTTC. The encoded protein is CASSERLAGGPGREQYF. The rearrangement links TRBV6-1 to TRBJ2-7; TRBD2 aligns across 14 bases. Germline CDR1 reads MNHNS; CDR2 reads SASEGT. The CDR3 extends over 17 amino acids. V trimming: 2 bases; J trimming: 6 bases; junction bases outside the gene matches: 9.

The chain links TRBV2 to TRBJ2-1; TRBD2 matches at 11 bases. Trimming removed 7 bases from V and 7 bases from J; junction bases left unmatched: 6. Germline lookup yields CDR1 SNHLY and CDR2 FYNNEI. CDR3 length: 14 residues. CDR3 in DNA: TGTGCCAGCATAGCGGGAGGGTTTCGGAATGAGCAGTTCTTC. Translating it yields CASIAGGFRNEQFF.

Written as DNA, the CDR3 is TGCGCCAGCAGCCACGGGGACAGATCTGGGGCCAACGTCCTGACTTTC. As protein: CASSHGDRSGANVLTF. The V call is TRBV4-3, the J call TRBJ2-6; TRBD1 aligns across 7 bases. Germline CDR1 is LGHNA and CDR2 is YSLEER. The CDR3 extends over 16 amino acids. Trimming cost V 3 bases and J 1 base; bases outside gene matches: 3.

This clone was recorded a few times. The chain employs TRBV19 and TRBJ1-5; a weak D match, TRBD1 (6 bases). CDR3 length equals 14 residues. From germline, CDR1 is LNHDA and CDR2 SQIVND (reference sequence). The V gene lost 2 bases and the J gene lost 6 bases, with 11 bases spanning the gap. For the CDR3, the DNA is TGTGCCAGTAGTATACTGGCAGGGGCTCAGCCCCAGCATTTT. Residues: CASSILAGAQPQHF.

CDR3 region: CASSPGTQGTQPQHF. CDR3 nucleotide sequence: TGTGCCAGCTCACCAGGAACACAGGGGACTCAGCCCCAGCATTTT. The chain combines TRBV18 with TRBJ1-5, with 7 bases lining up with TRBD1. The CDR3 length is 15 residues. With V trimmed by 2 bases and J by 6 bases, 7 bases remained unmatched. Germline CDR1 KGHSH, CDR2 LQKENI.

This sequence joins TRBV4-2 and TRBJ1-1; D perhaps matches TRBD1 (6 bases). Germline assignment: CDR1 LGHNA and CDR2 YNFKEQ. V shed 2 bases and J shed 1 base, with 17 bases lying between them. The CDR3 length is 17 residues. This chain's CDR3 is CASSQLQTGISNTEAFF. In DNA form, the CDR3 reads TGTGCCAGCAGCCAACTACAGACAGGCATCTCGAACACTGAAGCTTTCTTT.

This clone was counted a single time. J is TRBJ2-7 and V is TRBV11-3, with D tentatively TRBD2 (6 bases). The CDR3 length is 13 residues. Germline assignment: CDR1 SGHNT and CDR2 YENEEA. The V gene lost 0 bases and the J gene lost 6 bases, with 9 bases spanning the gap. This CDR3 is CASSLEAGREQYF. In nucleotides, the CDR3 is TGTGCCAGCAGCTTAGAGGCGGGGCGCGAGCAGTACTTC.

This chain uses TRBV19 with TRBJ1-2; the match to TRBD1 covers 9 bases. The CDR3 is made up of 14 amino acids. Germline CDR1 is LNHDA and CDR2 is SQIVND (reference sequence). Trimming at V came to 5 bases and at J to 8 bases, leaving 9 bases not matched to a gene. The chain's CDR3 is CASSVTTGGGGYTF. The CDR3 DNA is TGTGCCAGTAGTGTTACAACAGGGGGCGGCGGCTACACCTTC.

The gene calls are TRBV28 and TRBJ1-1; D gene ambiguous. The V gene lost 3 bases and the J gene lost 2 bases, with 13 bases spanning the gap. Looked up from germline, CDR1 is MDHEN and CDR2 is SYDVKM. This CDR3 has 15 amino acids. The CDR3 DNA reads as TGTGCCAGCAGTTTCTTCCCCAGCGGTAACACTGAAGCTTTCTTT. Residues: CASSFFPSGNTEAFF.

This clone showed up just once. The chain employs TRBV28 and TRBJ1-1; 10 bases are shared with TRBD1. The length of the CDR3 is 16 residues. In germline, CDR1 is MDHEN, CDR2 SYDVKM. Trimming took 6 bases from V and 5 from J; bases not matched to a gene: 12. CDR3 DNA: TGTGCCAGCAGACTCGAACCGGGACAGGGGAGGACTGAAGCTTTCTTT. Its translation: CASRLEPGQGRTEAFF.

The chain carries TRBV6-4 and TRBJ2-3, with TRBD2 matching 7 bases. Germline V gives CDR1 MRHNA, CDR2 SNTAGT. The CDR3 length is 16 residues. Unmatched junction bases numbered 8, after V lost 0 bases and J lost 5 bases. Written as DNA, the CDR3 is TGTGCCAGCAGTGACTCTGCAAGCGGGGTGGTAGATACGCAGTATTTT. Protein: CASSDSASGVVDTQYF.

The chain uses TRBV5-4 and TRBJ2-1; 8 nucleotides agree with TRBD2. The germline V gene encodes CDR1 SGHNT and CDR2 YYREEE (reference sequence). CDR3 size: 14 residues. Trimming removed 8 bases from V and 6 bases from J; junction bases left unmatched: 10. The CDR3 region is CASGRGGPPNEQFF. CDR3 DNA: TGTGCCAGTGGACGGGGGGGCCCTCCCAATGAGCAGTTCTTC.

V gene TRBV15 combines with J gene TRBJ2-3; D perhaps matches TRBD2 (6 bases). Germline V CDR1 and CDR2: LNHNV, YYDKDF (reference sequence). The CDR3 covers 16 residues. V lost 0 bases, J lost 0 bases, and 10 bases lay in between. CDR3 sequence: CATSRERAGSTDTQYF. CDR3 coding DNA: TGTGCCACCAGCAGAGAACGGGCGGGGAGCACAGATACGCAGTATTTT.

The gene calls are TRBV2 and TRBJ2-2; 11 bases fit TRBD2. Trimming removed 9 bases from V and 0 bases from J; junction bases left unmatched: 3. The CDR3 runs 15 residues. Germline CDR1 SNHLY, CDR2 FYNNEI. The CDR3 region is CASGTSGTNTGELFF. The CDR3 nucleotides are TGTGCCAGTGGGACTAGCGGAACGAACACCGGGGAGCTGTTTTTT.

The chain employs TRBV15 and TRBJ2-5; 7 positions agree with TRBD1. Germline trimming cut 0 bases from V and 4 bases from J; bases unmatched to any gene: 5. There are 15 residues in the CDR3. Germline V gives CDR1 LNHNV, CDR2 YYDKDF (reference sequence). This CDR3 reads CATSRDKGARETQYF. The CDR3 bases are TGTGCCACCAGCAGAGATAAGGGGGCGCGAGAGACCCAGTACTTC.

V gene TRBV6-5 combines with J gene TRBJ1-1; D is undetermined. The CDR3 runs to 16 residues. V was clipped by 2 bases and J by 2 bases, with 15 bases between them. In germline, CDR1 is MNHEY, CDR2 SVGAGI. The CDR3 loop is CASSYGLGQRNTEAFF. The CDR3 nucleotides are TGTGCCAGCAGTTACGGTCTGGGCCAGAGAAACACTGAAGCTTTCTTT.

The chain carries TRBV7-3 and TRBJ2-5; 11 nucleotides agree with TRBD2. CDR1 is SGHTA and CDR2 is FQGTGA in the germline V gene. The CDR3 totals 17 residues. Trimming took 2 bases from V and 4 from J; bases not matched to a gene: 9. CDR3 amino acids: CASSLGPLAGGLETQYF. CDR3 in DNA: TGTGCCAGCAGCTTAGGCCCCTTAGCGGGGGGGCTAGAGACCCAGTACTTC. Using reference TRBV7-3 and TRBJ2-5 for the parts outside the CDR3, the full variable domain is GAGVSQTPSNKVTEKGKYVELRCDPISGHTALYWYRQSLGQGPEFLIYFQGTGAADDSGLPNDRFFAVRPEGSVSTLKIQRTERGDSAVYLCASSLGPLAGGLETQYFGPGTRLLVL.

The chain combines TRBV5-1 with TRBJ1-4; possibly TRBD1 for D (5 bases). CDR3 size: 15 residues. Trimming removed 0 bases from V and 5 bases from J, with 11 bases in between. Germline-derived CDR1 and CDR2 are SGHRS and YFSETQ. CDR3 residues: CASSLGAGLNEKLFF. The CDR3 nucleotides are TGCGCCAGCAGCTTGGGGGCGGGACTGAATGAAAAACTGTTTTTT.

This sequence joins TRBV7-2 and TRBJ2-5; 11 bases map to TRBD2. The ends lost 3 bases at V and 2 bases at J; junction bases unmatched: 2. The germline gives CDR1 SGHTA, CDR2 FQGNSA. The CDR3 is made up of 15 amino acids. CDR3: CASSFRTSGQETQYF. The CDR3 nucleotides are TGTGCCAGCAGCTTCCGGACTAGCGGGCAAGAGACCCAGTACTTC.

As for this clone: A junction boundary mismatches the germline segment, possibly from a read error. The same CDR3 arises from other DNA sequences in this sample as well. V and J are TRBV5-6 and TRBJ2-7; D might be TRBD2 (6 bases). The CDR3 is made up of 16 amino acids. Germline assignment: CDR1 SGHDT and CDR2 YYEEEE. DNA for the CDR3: TGTGCCAGCAGCTTGGACGGGGGAGGTGCCACCTATGAGCAGTACTTC. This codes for CASSLDGGGATYEQYF.

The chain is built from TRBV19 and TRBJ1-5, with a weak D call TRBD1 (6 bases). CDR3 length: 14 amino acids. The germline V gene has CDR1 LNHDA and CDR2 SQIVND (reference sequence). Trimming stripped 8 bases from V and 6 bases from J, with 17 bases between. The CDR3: CASSQGSRGQPQHF. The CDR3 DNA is TGTGCCAGTTCACAGGGATCTCGGGGTCAGCCCCAGCATTTT.

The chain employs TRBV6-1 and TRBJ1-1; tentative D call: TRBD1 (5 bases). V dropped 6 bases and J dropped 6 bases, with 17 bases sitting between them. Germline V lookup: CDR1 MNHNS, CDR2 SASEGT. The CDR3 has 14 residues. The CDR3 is CASSSTRVRSEAFF. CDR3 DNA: TGTGCCAGCAGCTCAACCAGGGTCAGGTCTGAAGCTTTCTTT.

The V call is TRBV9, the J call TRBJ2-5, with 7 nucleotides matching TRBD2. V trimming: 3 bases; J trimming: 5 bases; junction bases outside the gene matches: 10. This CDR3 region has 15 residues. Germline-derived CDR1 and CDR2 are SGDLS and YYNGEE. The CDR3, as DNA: TGTGCCAGCAGCGCCGATCGACTAGCCGAGGAGACCCAGTACTTC. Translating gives CASSADRLAEETQYF. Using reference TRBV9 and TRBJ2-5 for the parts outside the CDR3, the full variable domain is DSGVTQTPKHLITATGQRVTLRCSPRSGDLSVYWYQQSLDQGLQFLIQYYNGEERAKGNILERFSAQQFPDLHSELNLSSLELGDSALYFCASSADRLAEETQYFGPGTRLLVL.

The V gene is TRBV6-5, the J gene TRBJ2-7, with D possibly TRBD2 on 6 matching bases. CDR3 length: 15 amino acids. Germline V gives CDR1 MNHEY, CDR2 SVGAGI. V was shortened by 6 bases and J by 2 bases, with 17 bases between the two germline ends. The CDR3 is CASSLGTPGTYEQYF. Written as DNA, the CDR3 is TGTGCCAGCAGCCTGGGGACTCCCGGTACCTACGAGCAGTACTTC.